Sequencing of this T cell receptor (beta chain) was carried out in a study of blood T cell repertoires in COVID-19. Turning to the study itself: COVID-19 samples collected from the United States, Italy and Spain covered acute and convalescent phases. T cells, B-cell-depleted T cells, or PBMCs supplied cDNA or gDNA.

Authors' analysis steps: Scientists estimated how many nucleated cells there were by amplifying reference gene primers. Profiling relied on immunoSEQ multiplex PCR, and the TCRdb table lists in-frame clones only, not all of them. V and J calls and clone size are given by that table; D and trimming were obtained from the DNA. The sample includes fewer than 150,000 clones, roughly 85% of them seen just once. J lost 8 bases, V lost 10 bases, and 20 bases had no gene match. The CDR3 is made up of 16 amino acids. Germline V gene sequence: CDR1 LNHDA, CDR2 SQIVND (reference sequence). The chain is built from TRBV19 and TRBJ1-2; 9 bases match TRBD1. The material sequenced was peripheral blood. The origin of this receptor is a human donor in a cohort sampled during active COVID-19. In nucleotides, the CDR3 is TGTGCCACGACCCGGGACAGGGAGTCTTGGTCTGGCGGCTACACCTTC. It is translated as CATTRDRESWSGGYTF.